These 26 T cell receptor beta chains were sequenced from one sample in a study of cytomegalovirus exposure and HLA in healthy donors. Primers for the PCR totalled 60 Vbeta and 13 Jbeta. The data were produced by immunoSEQ multiplex PCR, yet TCRdb's version contains in-frame clones alone and is incomplete. The sample holds 100,000 to 150,000 clones, about 76% seen once. The sample consisted of PBMCs. The receptors stem from a woman between 55 and 75 years old in good health and CMV-seropositive.

V gene TRBV19 combines with J gene TRBJ2-7; 8 nucleotides agree with TRBD1. The CDR3 loop spans 13 amino acids. CDR1 is LNHDA, CDR2 SQIVND, per germline (reference sequence). Trimming cost V 5 bases and J 6 bases; bases outside gene matches: 6. Written as DNA, the CDR3 is TGTGCCAGTAGTTCGCGGACAGGGACCGAGCAGTACTTC. Amino acid sequence: CASSSRTGTEQYF.

Notes on this clone: This sample includes further DNA sequences coding for the same CDR3. The V gene is TRBV5-1, the J gene TRBJ1-1, with D possibly matching TRBD1 (6 bases). The CDR3 length is 14 residues. V lost 0 bases and J 0 bases, leaving 6 bases between the germline ends. Looked up from germline, CDR1 is SGHRS and CDR2 is YFSETQ. The DNA of the CDR3 is TGCGCCAGCAGCTTGGGACAGGTGAACACTGAAGCTTTCTTT. It yields the protein CASSLGQVNTEAFF. The complete variable domain, with remaining parts taken from reference TRBV5-1 and TRBJ1-1, reads KAGVTQTPRYLIKTRGQQVTLSCSPISGHRSVSWYQQTPGQGLQFLFEYFSETQRNKGNFPGRFSGRQFSNSRSEMNVSTLELGDSALYLCASSLGQVNTEAFFGQGTRLTVV.

The J gene is TRBJ1-1, the V gene TRBV5-1; D ambiguous. The CDR3 spans 15 residues. Germline V CDR1 and CDR2: SGHRS, YFSETQ. With 0 bases removed from V and 0 bases from J, the gap between germline ends came to 9 bases. The CDR3 DNA reads TGCGCCAGCAGCTTGGGTGAGATCATGAACACTGAAGCTTTCTTT. Amino acids: CASSLGEIMNTEAFF.

This chain links TRBV19 with TRBJ1-2; D possibly corresponds to TRBD1 (6 bases). Trimming took off 1 base at V and 2 bases at J, with 20 bases between the two ends. The CDR3 has 18 residues. Germline CDR1 is LNHDA and CDR2 is SQIVND (reference sequence). The DNA of the CDR3 is TGTGCCAGTAGTATAGTTTCAGGGGCCGTTAGGCTCAACTATGGCTACACCTTC. Translation: CASSIVSGAVRLNYGYTF. Variable domain in full (rest from reference TRBV19 and TRBJ1-2): DGGITQSPKYLFRKEGQNVTLSCEQNLNHDAMYWYRQDPGQGLRLIYYSQIVNDFQKGDIAEGYSVSREKKESFPLTVTSAQKNPTAFYLCASSIVSGAVRLNYGYTFGSGTRLTVV.

The chain joins TRBV7-8 to TRBJ2-5; 9 nucleotides agree with TRBD2. Germline values: CDR1 SGHVS, CDR2 FQNEAQ. There are 15 residues in the CDR3. J lost 4 bases, V lost 2 bases, and 5 bases had no gene match. The CDR3 nucleotides read TGTGCCAGCAGCTTACAGCGGGGGGTTAGAGAGACCCAGTACTTC. It yields the protein CASSLQRGVRETQYF.

This rearrangement joins TRBV5-6 to TRBJ1-2, with a possible D match to TRBD1 (5 bases). V was shortened by 6 bases and J by 0 bases, with 15 bases between the two germline ends. This CDR3 comprises 15 residues. Germline CDR1 reads SGHDT; CDR2 reads YYEEEE. As DNA, the CDR3 is TGTGCCAGCATCATAACAGGACGTACTAACTATGGCTACACCTTC. This gives the protein CASIITGRTNYGYTF.

The chain links TRBV11-2 to TRBJ2-2; TRBD2 aligns across 7 bases. CDR1 and CDR2 (germline): SGHAT, FQNNGV. The CDR3 is made up of 15 amino acids. J lost 5 bases, V lost 3 bases, and 6 bases had no gene match. The CDR3 sequence: CASSLSGDRTGELFF. CDR3 sequence (DNA): TGTGCCAGCAGCTTGAGCGGGGATCGGACCGGGGAGCTGTTTTTT.

The rearrangement joins TRBV27 to TRBJ2-7, with D possibly TRBD2 on 6 matching bases. CDR1 and CDR2 (germline): MNHEY, SMNVEV (reference sequence). Trimming pared 5 bases from V and 0 bases from J, leaving 14 bases between. This CDR3 region has 15 residues. For the CDR3, the DNA is TGTGCCAGCAGTGGGAGGCAGACCAGCTCCTACGAGCAGTACTTC. Amino acid sequence: CASSGRQTSSYEQYF.

The chain is built from TRBV7-9 and TRBJ1-5; 7 nucleotides align to TRBD1. Germline trimming cut 5 bases from V and 4 bases from J; bases unmatched to any gene: 5. Germline loops: CDR1 SEHNR, CDR2 FQNEAQ (reference sequence). The CDR3 spans 14 residues. The CDR3 reads CASSPTGDNQPQHF. DNA for the CDR3: TGTGCCAGCAGCCCTACAGGGGATAATCAGCCCCAGCATTTT.

The V gene is TRBV7-8, the J gene TRBJ2-3; D gene unclear. Germline V gene data show CDR1 as SGHVS and CDR2 as FQNEAQ. Trimming pared 7 bases from V and 0 bases from J, leaving 11 bases between. CDR3 length: 14 residues. The CDR3 loop reads CASMLLLSTDTQYF. CDR3 sequence (DNA): TGTGCCAGCATGCTACTCCTTAGCACAGATACGCAGTATTTT.

The chain links TRBV27 to TRBJ1-5, with TRBD1 matching over 8 bases. This CDR3 comprises 17 residues. Unmatched junction bases numbered 13, after V lost 3 bases and J lost 6 bases. Germline V gene data show CDR1 as MNHEY and CDR2 as SMNVEV (reference sequence). The CDR3 region is CASSFLPTGERSQPQHF. The CDR3 DNA sequence: TGTGCCAGCAGTTTCCTACCGACAGGGGAGCGTAGTCAGCCCCAGCATTTT.

In this sample, this clone turned up once. This sequence joins TRBV5-6 and TRBJ2-7; D may be TRBD1 (6 bases). The CDR3 is 15 residues long. CDR1 is SGHDT and CDR2 is YYEEEE in the germline V gene. V was trimmed by 1 base and J by 1 base, leaving 12 bases between them. The CDR3 loop is CASSLIQGHSYEQYF. CDR3 coding DNA: TGTGCCAGCAGCTTGATTCAGGGACATTCCTACGAGCAGTACTTC.

The CDR3 is CASSYTSDTDTQYF. The DNA of the CDR3 is TGTGCCAGCAGCTATACTAGCGACACAGATACGCAGTATTTT. This chain connects TRBV7-6 to TRBJ2-3, with 7 nucleotides matching TRBD2. V trimming: 4 bases; J trimming: 2 bases; junction bases outside the gene matches: 3. CDR3 length equals 14 residues. Germline V lookup: CDR1 SGHVS, CDR2 FNYEAQ.

This clone occurred a few times. J is TRBJ1-2 and V is TRBV7-9, with D tentatively TRBD1 (5 bases). V lost 5 bases to trimming and J lost 4 bases, with 14 bases between them. CDR1 and CDR2 from the germline V gene are SEHNR and FQNEAQ (reference sequence). The length of the CDR3 is 14 residues. The CDR3 DNA is TGTGCCAGCAGCCCCCCGGGGGGGGGCTATGGCTACACCTTC. This translates into CASSPPGGGYGYTF.

This clone was seen a few times. The chain carries TRBV6-1 and TRBJ1-1, with a tentative D call TRBD1 (5 bases). V lost 6 bases and J lost 1, with 9 bases in between. Per the germline V gene, CDR1 is MNHNS and CDR2 is SASEGT. This CDR3 region has 13 residues. This chain's CDR3 is CASRGRANTEAFF. CDR3 DNA: TGTGCCAGCAGGGGCAGGGCGAACACTGAAGCTTTCTTT.

V is TRBV11-1 and J is TRBJ2-7, with TRBD2 matching over 8 bases. Germline values: CDR1 SGHAT, CDR2 FQDESV (reference sequence). The CDR3 length is 16 residues. J lost 4 bases, V lost 3 bases, and 11 bases had no gene match. The CDR3 loop is CASSFNIMRGEYEQYF. As DNA, the CDR3 is TGTGCCAGCAGCTTTAATATTATGCGGGGGGAGTACGAGCAGTACTTC. Variable domain in full (rest from reference TRBV11-1 and TRBJ2-7): EAEVAQSPRYKITEKSQAVAFWCDPISGHATLYWYRQILGQGPELLVQFQDESVVDDSQLPKDRFSAERLKGVDSTLKIQPAELGDSAMYLCASSFNIMRGEYEQYFGPGTRLTVT.

This chain joins TRBV6-1 and TRBJ1-1; D unclear. Germline CDR1 and CDR2: MNHNS and SASEGT. The CDR3 extends over 13 amino acids. V lost 3 bases and J lost 4, with 9 bases in between. The CDR3 DNA reads as TGTGCCAGCAGTGAGGAGATGACCACTGAAGCTTTCTTT. It yields the protein CASSEEMTTEAFF.

This chain joins TRBV6-5 and TRBJ2-1; 8 nucleotides agree with TRBD1. J gave up 7 bases and V 6 bases, and 8 bases lay outside the gene matches. The CDR3 covers 14 residues. The germline CDR1 and CDR2 sequences are MNHEY and SVGAGI. The CDR3 DNA sequence: TGTGCCAGCAGGAATGGACAGGGAAAAAATGAGCAGTTCTTC. This encodes CASRNGQGKNEQFF.

The genes are TRBV5-1 and TRBJ1-2, with 8 bases that match TRBD1. The CDR3 loop spans 15 amino acids. CDR1 and CDR2 from the germline V gene are SGHRS and YFSETQ. Unmatched junction bases numbered 6, after V lost 4 bases and J lost 1 base. The CDR3: CASSPRTGSNYGYTF. The CDR3 coding sequence is TGCGCCAGCAGCCCGCGGACAGGGAGTAACTATGGCTACACCTTC.

The J gene is TRBJ1-6, the V gene TRBV9; no reliable D call. This CDR3 is 18 amino acids long. Germline loops: CDR1 SGDLS, CDR2 YYNGEE. V was cut by 4 bases and J by 4 bases, with 21 bases left in between. This CDR3 is CASSPRSVGSFYNSPLHF. CDR3 DNA sequence: TGTGCCAGCAGCCCCCGAAGTGTGGGGAGTTTTTATAATTCACCCCTCCACTTT.

The rearrangement joins TRBV6-9 to TRBJ2-7, with 8 positions matching TRBD1. V lost 6 bases and J lost 3; bases outside the gene matches: 13. CDR1 is MNHGY and CDR2 is SVAAGI in the germline V gene. This CDR3 comprises 16 residues. The CDR3 nucleotides read TGTGCCAGCAGGGGGAGTCGACAGGGGATGAACTACGAGCAGTACTTC. It specifies CASRGSRQGMNYEQYF.

The rearrangement joins TRBV5-4 to TRBJ2-5; 10 bases align to TRBD1. With 4 bases clipped from V and 2 bases from J, the junction kept 5 bases outside the gene matches. There are 15 residues in the CDR3. CDR1 and CDR2 from the germline V gene are SGHNT and YYREEE (reference sequence). The CDR3 region is CASSGGQGIQETQYF. CDR3 sequence (DNA): TGTGCCAGCAGCGGGGGACAGGGGATACAAGAGACCCAGTACTTC. The complete variable domain, with remaining parts taken from reference TRBV5-4 and TRBJ2-5, reads ETGVTQSPTHLIKTRGQQVTLRCSSQSGHNTVSWYQQALGQGPQFIFQYYREEENGRGNFPPRFSGLQFPNYSSELNVNALELDDSALYLCASSGGQGIQETQYFGPGTRLLVL.

This clone was observed a few times. The rearrangement links TRBV6-1 to TRBJ2-7, with 12 nucleotides matching TRBD2. J was trimmed by 3 bases and V by 4 bases; bases with no gene match: 4. The germline CDR1 and CDR2 sequences are MNHNS and SASEGT. CDR3 length equals 15 residues. The CDR3 spells CASSGLAGGRYEQYF. DNA of the CDR3: TGTGCCAGCAGTGGGCTAGCGGGGGGGCGCTACGAGCAGTACTTC.

This chain links TRBV30 with TRBJ1-5; D is perhaps TRBD1 (6 bases). Germline CDR1 and CDR2: GTSNPN and SVGIG (reference sequence). V lost 3 bases and J lost 2, with 11 bases in between. This CDR3 has 14 residues. CDR3 nucleotides: TGTGCCTGGAGCACCGGACAGCGCAATCAGCCCCAGCATTTT. Amino acid sequence: CAWSTGQRNQPQHF. Full variable domain (remainder filled in from reference TRBV30 and TRBJ1-5): SQTIHQWPATLVQPVGSPLSLECTVEGTSNPNLYWYRQAAGRGLQLLFYSVGIGQISSEVPQNLSASRPQDRQFILSSKKLLLSDSGFYLCAWSTGQRNQPQHFGDGTRLSIL.

This clone has a handful of counts. The chain joins TRBV11-2 to TRBJ1-3; D unresolved. V shed 5 bases and J shed 2 bases, with 10 bases lying between them. The CDR3 is 14 residues long. Germline values: CDR1 SGHAT, CDR2 FQNNGV. In nucleotides, the CDR3 is TGTGCCAGCAGCAGCACTCGCGCTGGAAACACCATATATTTT. Translated: CASSSTRAGNTIYF.

The V and J genes are TRBV4-1 and TRBJ2-3; 10 positions match TRBD1. With V trimmed by 3 bases and J by 3 bases, 12 bases remained unmatched. The CDR3 has 18 residues. Looked up from germline, CDR1 is MGHRA and CDR2 is YSYEKL. The CDR3 protein is CASSHNRGGDRGTDTQYF. CDR3 nucleotides: TGCGCCAGCAGCCACAACCGCGGAGGGGACAGGGGAACAGATACGCAGTATTTT.